This passage covers 13 T cell receptor beta chains from one sample sequenced in a study of CD8+CD57+ T cells in acquired aplastic anemia. Genomic DNA provided the template from which TCR beta VDJ and CDR3 profiles were obtained. TCRdb called the reads again in MiXCR, with one record for every CDR3 protein. The sample has 250,000 to 350,000 distinct CDR3 sequences, 55% to 65% seen once. Material: sorted CD4+, CD8+, or CD8+CD57+ T cells (not recorded which) from PBMCs. These receptors were obtained from a human donor with severe aplastic anemia or a healthy control (not recorded which).

As concerns this clonotype: This sequence may be a read error, since a much larger clone differs from it by one base. The gene calls are TRBV7-8 and TRBJ1-6; D remains unclear. The CDR3 covers 14 residues. Trimming removed 1 base at V and 6 bases at J, with 7 bases between. The germline CDR1 and CDR2 sequences are SGHVS and FQNEAQ. This CDR3 reads CASSLGSVNSPLHF. As DNA, the CDR3 is TGTGCCAGCAGCTTAGGGTCAGTTAATTCACCCCTCCACTTT.

This rearrangement joins TRBV20-1 to TRBJ1-3, with D tentatively TRBD1 (5 bases). Trimming left V 5 bases short and J 3 bases short, with 20 bases between. The CDR3 spans 16 residues. Germline CDR1 and CDR2: DFQATT and SNEGSKA (reference sequence). The CDR3 region has the DNA TGCAGTGCTGAGAGGGCAGGGTCCAACTATGGAAACACCATATATTTT. Translating it yields CSAERAGSNYGNTIYF.

The chain carries TRBV7-9 and TRBJ1-4; a weak D match, TRBD1 (5 bases). The germline gives CDR1 SEHNR, CDR2 FQNEAQ (reference sequence). The CDR3 length is 13 residues. V was clipped by 6 bases and J by 7 bases, with 12 bases between them. The chain's CDR3 is CASRPGDGEKLFF. The CDR3 DNA is TGTGCCAGCAGACCGGGGGACGGTGAAAAACTGTTTTTT.

In its sample, this clonotype was seen many times. The chain employs TRBV5-6 and TRBJ1-5; possibly TRBD1 for D (6 bases). This CDR3 is 16 amino acids long. Germline CDR1 SGHDT, CDR2 YYEEEE. V was trimmed by 2 bases and J by 0 bases, leaving 12 bases between them. The chain's CDR3 is CASSFGGGPSNQPQHF. For the CDR3, the DNA is TGTGCCAGCAGCTTCGGAGGGGGGCCTAGCAATCAGCCCCAGCATTTT.

V gene TRBV10-2 combines with J gene TRBJ2-5; tentative D call: TRBD1 (5 bases). The CDR3 is 14 amino acids. Germline V CDR1 and CDR2: WSHSY, SAAADI. V lost 5 bases, J lost 5 bases, and 15 bases lay in between. This chain's CDR3 is CASSRRGEDETQYF. CDR3 nucleotides: TGCGCCAGCAGTCGTAGGGGCGAGGATGAGACCCAGTACTTC.

The chain recombines TRBV14 with TRBJ2-3; tentative D call: TRBD2 (7 bases). The length of the CDR3 is 18 residues. Germline V gene lookup returns CDR1 SGHDN and CDR2 FVKESK. Trimming shortened V by 0 bases and J by 0 bases, and 16 bases separated the two germline ends. CDR3 region: CASSQDVAGATSTDTQYF. CDR3 nucleotide sequence: TGTGCCAGCAGCCAAGATGTGGCGGGGGCCACTAGCACAGATACGCAGTATTTT.

In its sample, this clonotype was seen a few times. This chain joins TRBV2 and TRBJ2-1; no clear D. Deletions cut 1 base from V and 0 bases from J, with 7 bases between. Looked up from germline, CDR1 is SNHLY and CDR2 is FYNNEI. This CDR3 contains 15 residues. Written as DNA, the CDR3 is TGTGCCAGCAGTGAAGGCCTCAGCTCCTACAATGAGCAGTTCTTC. It specifies CASSEGLSSYNEQFF.

The chain recombines TRBV20-1 with TRBJ2-5; 8 positions match TRBD2. This CDR3 is built from 13 residues. The ends lost 5 bases at V and 9 bases at J; junction bases unmatched: 11. In germline, CDR1 is DFQATT, CDR2 SNEGSKA (reference sequence). As DNA, the CDR3 is TGCAGTGCTCTCCCGAGCGGGGGCGGGTCCCAGTACTTC. As protein: CSALPSGGGSQYF.

V is TRBV7-6 and J is TRBJ1-2, with 7 bases lining up with TRBD1. CDR1 is SGHVS, CDR2 FNYEAQ, per germline. The V gene end was trimmed by 1 base and the J gene end by 1 base; junction bases not matched to a gene: 3. The CDR3 runs to 15 residues. In DNA form, the CDR3 reads TGTGCCAGCAGCTTAGGGCCAGGGGGTAACTATGGCTACACCTTC. Encoded protein: CASSLGPGGNYGYTF.

The V and J genes are TRBV5-6 and TRBJ2-5; D may match TRBD1 or TRBD2 (5 bases each). Deletions cut 7 bases from V and 5 bases from J, with 12 bases between. The CDR3 sequence is 12 residues long. The germline CDR1 and CDR2 sequences are SGHDT and YYEEEE. In DNA form, the CDR3 reads TGTGCCAGCCATGCTTGGGGGGAGACCCAGTACTTC. Its protein is CASHAWGETQYF.

This clonotype was counted between two and nine times. V and J are TRBV19 and TRBJ1-2; no clear D. The germline V gene has CDR1 LNHDA and CDR2 SQIVND (reference sequence). V was shortened by 6 bases and J by 2 bases, with 13 bases between the two germline ends. This CDR3 has 14 amino acids. The CDR3 nucleotides are TGTGCCAGTAGCCCCCTGGGCAGGAACTATGGCTACACCTTC. The encoded protein is CASSPLGRNYGYTF.

Remarks on this clonotype: An end of the junction does not agree with germline; a read error may underlie this. The chain employs TRBV10-3 and TRBJ2-2; TRBD2 aligns across 12 bases. This CDR3 region has 16 residues. Germline V gene sequence: CDR1 ENHRY, CDR2 SYGVKD. This chain's CDR3 is CAISHSTSGGKGELFF. CDR3 nucleotides: TGTGCCATCAGCCACTCGACTAGCGGGGGTAAAGGGGAGCTTTTTTTT.

This clonotype was seen more than once but under ten times. The V call is TRBV3-1, the J call TRBJ1-4; 10 bases agree with TRBD1. V lost 4 bases, J lost 8 bases, and 10 bases stayed unmatched. Germline V gene lookup returns CDR1 LGHDT and CDR2 YNNKEL (reference sequence). This CDR3 is built from 16 residues. CDR3 bases: TGTGCCAGCAGCCGGACCTCCGGGACAGGGGCCGAAAAACTGTTTTTT. Translation: CASSRTSGTGAEKLFF. The complete variable domain, with remaining parts taken from reference TRBV3-1 and TRBJ1-4, reads DTAVSQTPKYLVTQMGNDKSIKCEQNLGHDTMYWYKQDSKKFLKIMFSYNNKELIINETVPNRFSPKSPDKAHLNLHINSLELGDSAVYFCASSRTSGTGAEKLFFGSGTQLSVL.